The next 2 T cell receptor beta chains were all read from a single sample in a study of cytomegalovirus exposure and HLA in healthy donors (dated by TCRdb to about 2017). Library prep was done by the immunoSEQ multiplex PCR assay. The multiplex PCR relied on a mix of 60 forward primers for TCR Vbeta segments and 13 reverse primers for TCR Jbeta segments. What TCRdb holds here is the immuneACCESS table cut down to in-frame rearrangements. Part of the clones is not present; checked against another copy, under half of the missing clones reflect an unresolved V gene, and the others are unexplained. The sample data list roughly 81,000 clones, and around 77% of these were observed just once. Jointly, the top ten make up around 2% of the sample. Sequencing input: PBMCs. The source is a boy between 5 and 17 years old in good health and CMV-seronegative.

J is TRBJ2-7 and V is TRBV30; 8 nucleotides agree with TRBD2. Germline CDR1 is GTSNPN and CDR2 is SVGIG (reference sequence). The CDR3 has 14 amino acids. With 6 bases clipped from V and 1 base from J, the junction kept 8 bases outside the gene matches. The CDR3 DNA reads TGTGCCTGCTGTGACGGGGGGGGGTCCTACGAGCAGTACTTC. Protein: CACCDGGGSYEQYF.

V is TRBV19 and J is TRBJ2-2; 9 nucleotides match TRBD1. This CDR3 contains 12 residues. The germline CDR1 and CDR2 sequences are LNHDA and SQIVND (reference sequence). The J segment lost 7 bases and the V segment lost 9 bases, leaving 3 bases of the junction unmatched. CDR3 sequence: CASGQGHGELFF. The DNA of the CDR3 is TGTGCCAGCGGACAGGGGCACGGGGAGCTGTTTTTT.